This T cell receptor (beta chain) was found in a study of CD8 T cells in ankylosing spondylitis. As regards this clonotype: No antigen is known for it.

Study outcomes and limitations: Clones that were linked to disease were CD8+ and were relatively rare in peripheral blood. In ankylosing spondylitis blood, a motif of roughly 8 highly homologous TCR beta variants appeared characteristic.

Libraries for TCR beta were made by quantitative 5'-RACE with molecular barcodes. One entry per CDR3 protein, called by TCRdb with MiXCR from the 5' RACE reads. The sample shows about 150,000 distinct CDR3 sequences, under 55% of them seen only once. V dropped 7 bases and J dropped 1; count of bases not matched to a gene: 9. Germline assignment: CDR1 LGHNT and CDR2 FRNRAP. CDR3 length: 16 residues. The genes are TRBV12-5 and TRBJ2-3; 9 positions agree with TRBD2. Sequenced: synovial fluid, either unsorted or a sorted T cell fraction (not recorded which). The receptor's source is a male donor with ankylosing spondylitis. The CDR3 DNA reads as TGTGCTAGTGCCCCTCCGGCTAGCGGGGGCACAGATACGCAGTATTTT. It codes for CASAPPASGGTDTQYF.